This T cell receptor beta chain was documented in a study of T cell responses to AZD1222 COVID-19 vaccine. The table lists this clone with a count of one. The repertoire was sequenced with immunoSEQ multiplex PCR; TCRdb's copy has only in-frame clones and lacks some. The sample comprises just under 90,000 clones, about nine tenths of which are singletons, and about 6.1% rests with the top ten. CDR3 length: 13 amino acids. Unmatched junction bases numbered 8, after V lost 6 bases and J lost 7 bases. The sequencing used peripheral blood, collected 28 days after the second AZD1222 dose. The sequence came from an adult who received the AZD1222 COVID-19 vaccine. V usage is TRBV12-3 or TRBV12-4 and J usage is TRBJ1-2; 7 bases line up with TRBD1. For the CDR3, the DNA is TGTGCCAGCAGCTATGGGACAGTGAGTGGCTACACCTTC. It specifies CASSYGTVSGYTF.